A selection of T cell receptor beta chains follows, all from one sample in a study of T cell repertoires in cytomegalovirus infection. TCRdb recomputed calls from the reads with MiXCR, one row per CDR3 protein. The repertoire consists of 200,000 to 250,000 distinct CDR3 sequences, with 22% occurring once and the leading ten covering roughly 20%. Input material: CD8+ T cells from PBMCs. The receptors stem from a human donor in good health (CMV status not recorded). Some clones in this sample may be carry-over from other donors' samples. CDR3s include the opening cysteine and the closing phenylalanine or tryptophan. The D gene is left open where the match is weak. Rows may omit the clone size; those that give it use once, few, many or a size class.

TRBJ2-3	few	TRBD2	TRBV11-2	TGTGCCAGCAGCTTTACTAGCGGGGGGGCAGATACGCAGTATTTT	CASSFTSGGADTQYF
TRBJ2-1	few	TRBD1	TRBV11-2	TGTGCCAGCAGCACCGCGAAGAACAGGGGCAATGAGCAGTTCTTC	CASSTAKNRGNEQFF
TRBJ2-2	NA	NA	TRBV7-9	TGTGCCGCCATTGGAGGGACCGGGGAGCTGTTTTTT	CAAIGGTGELFF
TRBJ2-5	many	TRBD1	TRBV7-2	TGTGCCAGCAGCTTGAACAGGGGGTACCAAGAGACCCAGTACTTC	CASSLNRGYQETQYF
TRBJ2-7	NA	NA	TRBV7-9	TGTGCCAGCAGCTTAGCGGGGGGCCGCCTGGAGCAGTACTTC	CASSLAGGRLEQYF
TRBJ2-7	NA	NA	TRBV10-3	TGTGCCATCAGTGAGCCACTCGCCGACTACGAGCAGTACTTC	CAISEPLADYEQYF
TRBJ2-5	few	NA	TRBV29-1	TGCAGCGTTGAAGAGTTGGAGACGGCCCAAGAGACCCAGTACTTC	CSVEELETAQETQYF
TRBJ2-5	few	TRBD1	TRBV7-9	TGTGCCAGCAGGGATCTGGGACAGCAAGAGACCCAGTACTTC	CASRDLGQQETQYF
TRBJ2-1	many	TRBD1	TRBV4-1	TGCGCCAGCAGCCAGGGACAGTCCAGAGGGCAGTTCTTC	CASSQGQSRGQFF
TRBJ1-2	few	NA	TRBV12-3/TRBV12-4	TGTGCCAGCAGTTTTTCAAGAATGGGCTATGGCTACACCTTC	CASSFSRMGYGYTF
TRBJ2-4	NA	TRBD2	TRBV18	TGTGCCAGCTCACCAAACACCCCTAGCGGCAAAAACATTCAGTACTTC	CASSPNTPSGKNIQYF
TRBJ2-7	few	TRBD2	TRBV20-1	TGCAGTGCTAGAGATCGAGCGGGGGGCCTCCTCTACGAGCAGTACTTC	CSARDRAGGLLYEQYF
TRBJ2-2	many	NA	TRBV7-2	TGTGCCAGCAGCGTCAGGGTTGCCGGGGAGCTGTTTTTT	CASSVRVAGELFF
TRBJ2-4	many	NA	TRBV6-5	TGTGCCAGCGCTTTGGGAGCCAAAAACATTCAGTACTTC	CASALGAKNIQYF
TRBJ1-1	NA	TRBD1	TRBV6-2/TRBV6-3	TGTGCCAGCAGTCTCTACTATGGACAGGGATTTGAAGCTTTCTTT	CASSLYYGQGFEAFF
TRBJ1-4	few	NA	TRBV12-3/TRBV12-4	TGTGCCAGCAGTCCCCCGGCGTCTGAAAAACTGTTTTTT	CASSPPASEKLFF
TRBJ2-7	NA	NA	TRBV6-6	TGTGCCAGCAGTTACGTAGGGGGCGAGCAGTACTTC	CASSYVGGEQYF
TRBJ2-1	few	TRBD2	TRBV5-1	TGCGCCAGCGGAGCGGGGTACAATGAGCAGTTCTTC	CASGAGYNEQFF
TRBJ1-1	NA	NA	TRBV19	TGTGCCAGTAGTATAGGACACCTCGGCACTGAAGCTTTCTTT	CASSIGHLGTEAFF
TRBJ2-5	NA	NA	TRBV11-2	TGTGCCAGCAGACCTACTCTGACAGCGCCGATCCAAGAGACCCAGTACTTC	CASRPTLTAPIQETQYF
TRBJ2-5	many	NA	TRBV12-3/TRBV12-4	TGTGCCAGCAGTTTAGCGCATGGGATCCAAGAGACCCAGTACTTC	CASSLAHGIQETQYF
TRBJ1-2	NA	NA	TRBV7-2	TGTGCCAGCAGCTCCCCAGAACAGGGCGTCTATGGCTACACCTTC	CASSSPEQGVYGYTF
TRBJ2-2	few	NA	TRBV5-6	TGTGCCAGCAGCTTGGTCCGGCTAGAGCGTACCGGGGAGCTGTTTTTT	CASSLVRLERTGELFF
TRBJ2-7	few	TRBD1	TRBV20-1	TGCAGTGCTACGGACAGGGGGCTATCCTACGAGCAGTACTTC	CSATDRGLSYEQYF
TRBJ2-3	NA	NA	TRBV15	TGTGCCACCAGCCTCTCCGAGGACAGTGCCACAGATACGCAGTATTTT	CATSLSEDSATDTQYF
TRBJ2-5	few	TRBD2	TRBV18	TGTGCCAGCTCGCCAGGACTAGCGGGGGGGCTTGAGACCCAGTACTTC	CASSPGLAGGLETQYF
TRBJ2-2	few	NA	TRBV4-1	TGCGCCAGCAGCCCCGCCACCGGGGAGCTGTTTTTT	CASSPATGELFF
TRBJ2-6	NA	NA	TRBV24-1	TGTGCCACGAGTATGGGGTCTGGGGCCAACGTCCTGACTTTC	CATSMGSGANVLTF
TRBJ2-4	NA	TRBD2	TRBV12-3/TRBV12-4	TGTGCCAGCAGTGGACTAGCGGGGGGGCCGACCAAAAACATTCAGTACTTC	CASSGLAGGPTKNIQYF
TRBJ2-5	many	TRBD1	TRBV28	TGTGCCAGCAGCGAGGGACAGGGTCTAAGGGAGACCCAGTACTTC	CASSEGQGLRETQYF
TRBJ1-6	many	NA	TRBV12-3/TRBV12-4	TGTGCCAGCAGTTTAGAAGGGCTAGATTATAATTCACCCCTCCACTTT	CASSLEGLDYNSPLHF
TRBJ2-2	NA	NA	TRBV7-3	TGTGCCAGCAGCTTAACGGGTTCAGGGTTAACCGGGGAGCTGTTTTTT	CASSLTGSGLTGELFF
TRBJ2-1	many	TRBD1	TRBV7-6	TGTGCCAGCAGTATTGCCGGGACAGAATACAATGAGCAGTTCTTC	CASSIAGTEYNEQFF
TRBJ2-5	NA	NA	TRBV2	TGTGCCAGCAATATAGAGCAAGAGACCCAGTACTTC	CASNIEQETQYF
TRBJ2-1	NA	NA	TRBV10-3	TGTGCCATCAGGACTCAGGGGTGGAATGAGCAGTTCTTC	CAIRTQGWNEQFF
TRBJ2-6	few	TRBD2	TRBV14	TGTGCCAGCAGCGAAGTGGGAGGGTACTTTTCAGCTCACTCTGGGGCCAACGTCCTGACTTTC	CASSEVGGYFSAHSGANVLTF
TRBJ2-1	NA	NA	TRBV7-4	TGTGCCAGCAGCCACGGACCCAACAATGAGCAGTTCTTC	CASSHGPNNEQFF
TRBJ2-1	few	NA	TRBV7-9	TGTGCCAGCAGCTTGATTGATGGGGGGGCCTTTGATGAGCAGTTCTTC	CASSLIDGGAFDEQFF
TRBJ2-3	NA	NA	TRBV24-1	TGTGCCACCTCCCCCGGGGATTATACGCAGTATTTT	CATSPGDYTQYF
TRBJ2-4	few	NA	TRBV29-1	TGCAGCGTCGGACCGGGACTGGAAAAAAACATTCAGTACTTC	CSVGPGLEKNIQYF
TRBJ2-7	few	TRBD2	TRBV28	TGTGCCAGCAGTTTAAACCCGACTAGCGGACCCTACGAGCAGTACTTC	CASSLNPTSGPYEQYF
TRBJ2-5	NA	TRBD2	TRBV28	TGTACCAGCAGCCCCGGGACTAGCGGGTTCCAAGAGACCCAGTACTTC	CTSSPGTSGFQETQYF
TRBJ2-3	NA	TRBD1	TRBV4-2	TGTGCCAGCAGCCAAGGCACCGGACAGGGGTTTGCAGATACGCAGTATTTT	CASSQGTGQGFADTQYF
TRBJ2-3	few	NA	TRBV4-2	TGTGCCAGCAGCCAAGAGGGAGGCCCAGATACGCAGTATTTT	CASSQEGGPDTQYF
TRBJ1-6	many	NA	TRBV11-2	TGTGCCAGCAGCTTAGCAGAGAATTCACCCCTCCACTTT	CASSLAENSPLHF
TRBJ2-5	many	TRBD1	TRBV7-2	TGTGCCAGCAGCGACCCGACAGGGGAGGAGACCCAGTACTTC	CASSDPTGEETQYF
TRBJ2-5	few	NA	TRBV12-3/TRBV12-4	TGTGCCAGCAGCCGTGGCTACGAAGAGACCCAGTACTTC	CASSRGYEETQYF
TRBJ2-5	NA	NA	TRBV29-1	TGCAGCGTTGATTTCTCTCGGGGCCAAGAGACCCAGTACTTC	CSVDFSRGQETQYF
TRBJ1-1	many	NA	TRBV7-2	TGTGCCAGCAGCTTAAACCCAGGGATCACTGAAGCTTTCTTT	CASSLNPGITEAFF
TRBJ1-1	NA	TRBD1	TRBV19	TGTGCCAGCCGAACGACAGGGTGGACTGAAGCTTTCTTT	CASRTTGWTEAFF
TRBJ1-2	many	NA	TRBV7-9	TGTGCCAGCAGCTTACTGGACCGGATTCCTAACTATGGCTACACCTTC	CASSLLDRIPNYGYTF
TRBJ2-7	many	NA	TRBV7-6	TGTGCCAGCAGCCCTATTGTCGGGGCCAAATACGAGCAGTACTTC	CASSPIVGAKYEQYF
TRBJ2-7	few	NA	TRBV6-5	TGTGCCAGCAGTTCCGGAGGTAGTGAATACGAGCAGTACTTC	CASSSGGSEYEQYF
TRBJ2-2	few	TRBD1	TRBV14	TGTGCCAGCAGCGGGACAGCTAGGACACCCGGGGAGCTGTTTTTT	CASSGTARTPGELFF
TRBJ2-7	NA	TRBD1	TRBV5-1	TGCGCCAGCAGCATACGGACAGGGGCGTACGAGCAGTACTTC	CASSIRTGAYEQYF